This T cell receptor beta chain was sequenced for a study of Tregs in tolerant kidney transplant recipients (dated by TCRdb to about 2019). Context from the whole study: Transplants used related donors with nonmyeloablative bone marrow transplantation; mixed chimerism was transient in the human trials. Before combined kidney and bone marrow transplantation, this study identified donor-specific regulatory T cells using TCRbeta sequencing and then followed those same cells after transplant. Summary of the overall study and its limitations: The study was constrained by small patient numbers, and validation of the findings is required in larger populations and under other immunosuppression protocols. Expanding Tregs with activated donor B cells appeared to identify the most biologically relevant and donor-specific TCRbeta repertoire. Biological reproducibility was not directly assessed, although technical replication error appeared to be minimal. In tolerant patients, the expansion of donor-specific Tregs was greater than global Treg expansion, suggesting that the expansion was antigen-driven rather than nonspecific. Because the PCR primers were changed over time for some patients, nucleotide-level comparison could not be performed across the samples from those patients.

On this clone itself: This clone's antigen is unknown. No quality values exist for individual bases; no much larger clone is one base distant.

V lost 2 bases and J lost 6 bases, and the count of bases not matched to a germline gene is 9. Including cysteine and phenylalanine, the CDR3 has 16 amino acids. Solely the CDR3 DNA is kept, with 48 bases framed from the first base. For TCRbeta CDR3 sequencing, genomic DNA from the sorted cells was extracted using the QIAGEN DNeasy Blood and Tissue Kit. Through immunoSEQ, high-throughput TCRbeta CDR3 sequencing was done commercially, including PCR amplification with internal controls and bias correction. In the source study's methods: Unique productive TCRbeta sequences were defined by CDR3 nucleotide sequence where primers matched, otherwise by CDR3 amino acid sequence with Vbeta and Jbeta genes. To correct sorting error, sequences shared between sorted populations at a frequency ratio of 2:1 or less were removed; the rest were assigned to the higher population. A sequence was defined as donor-reactive if the sequence was expanded at least 5-fold in CFSE-low cells compared with unstimulated cells and had a frequency of at least 0.01% in CFSE-low cells. Jensen-Shannon divergence calculated on the top 100 TCRbeta sequences ranked by frequency was used to measure repertoire divergence. For any sample with multiple sequencing runs, sorting error was corrected in each run separately before the runs were pooled. The clones in this table, taken by TCRdb from immuneACCESS, are in-frame only. Not every clone is retained; where verified, under half of the shortfall comes from an unresolved V gene, and the cause of the rest is unknown. V, J and clone size are taken as reported in that table, and D and trimming were inferred from the DNA itself. Here the sample has around 70,000 clones; roughly 90% occur a single time. The top ten clones comprise approximately 10% of the sample.

The sample's time point label, decoded: blood sample drawn before combined kidney and bone marrow transplant. Thawed PBMCs were FACS-sorted into unstimulated Tregs (CD4+CD25+CD127-), CD4+ non-Tregs (CD4+CD25-), CD4 cells and CD8 cells. Several combined kidney and bone marrow transplant recipients from the ITN036ST trial were included as patients, and samples were available only from these trial subjects. Healthy control blood was processed to PBMCs by Ficoll density gradient and cryopreserved, and patient PBMCs were collected before and after transplant. The receptor was isolated from a human donor who received a combined kidney and bone marrow transplant. The sequenced sample was CD8+ T cells from blood, obtained before the transplant. The chain was built from TRBV23-1 and TRBJ2-7; 11 bases in the junction line up with TRBD2. TRBV23-1 is noted as an ORF with a role that remains uncertain. Here the CDR3 is given as CASSQKTTGTSGEQYF. The DNA sequence is as follows: TGCGCCAGCAGTCAAAAAACCACCGGGACTAGCGGCGAGCAGTACTTC.